Below are 23 T cell receptor beta chains sequenced from a single sample in a study of PD-L1 blockade in urothelial cancer. This table comes from immunoSEQ multiplex PCR, and its TCRdb copy is limited to in-frame clones, with some not included. This sample has tens of thousands of clones; approximately 83% occur once, and the top ten carry approximately 16%. The sample here was PBMCs, taken around atezolizumab (anti-PD-L1) treatment. The receptor source for this set is a man in his fifties or sixties with urothelial cancer.

CDR3 DNA sequence: TGTGCCAGCAGCTTAGAACTAGCGGGACTGAGTGAGCAGTACTTC. This translates into CASSLELAGLSEQYF. This sequence joins TRBV11-2 and TRBJ2-7; 10 bases fit TRBD2. CDR3 length: 15 amino acids. Per germline, CDR1 SGHAT and CDR2 FQNNGV. The junction had 6 bases not matched to a gene; V was cut back by 0 bases and J by 7 bases.

V and J are TRBV10-2 and TRBJ2-7; 9 nucleotides match TRBD1. The CDR3 sequence is 16 residues long. Germline loops: CDR1 WSHSY, CDR2 SAAADI. Trimming at V came to 4 bases and at J to 0 bases, leaving 7 bases not matched to a gene. In nucleotides, the CDR3 is TGCGCCAGCAGTGGCGGGACAGGGACCCACTCCTACGAGCAGTACTTC. Protein sequence: CASSGGTGTHSYEQYF.

The J gene is TRBJ2-2, the V gene TRBV7-2; tentative D call: TRBD2 (5 bases). Trimming pared 5 bases from V and 6 bases from J, leaving 19 bases between. Germline V gives CDR1 SGHTA, CDR2 FQGNSA. This CDR3 comprises 16 residues. The CDR3 region has the DNA TGTGCCAGCAGCCCGCATGCTCGGGATCTCGCCGGGGAGCTGTTTTTT. Protein: CASSPHARDLAGELFF. The variable domain in full, with the rest retrieved from reference TRBV7-2 and TRBJ2-2, is GAGVSQSPSNKVTEKGKDVELRCDPISGHTALYWYRQSLGQGLEFLIYFQGNSAPDKSGLPSDRFSAERTGGSVSTLTIQRTQQEDSAVYLCASSPHARDLAGELFFGEGSRLTVL.

The gene calls are TRBV27 and TRBJ2-1; D may be TRBD2 (6 bases). This CDR3 comprises 15 residues. Trimming stripped 2 bases from V and 9 bases from J, with 17 bases between. Germline V gene lookup returns CDR1 MNHEY and CDR2 SMNVEV (reference sequence). The CDR3 protein is CASSLSWTNNGEQFF. In nucleotides, the CDR3 is TGTGCCAGCAGTTTAAGTTGGACTAATAATGGTGAGCAGTTCTTC.

This chain uses TRBV7-9 with TRBJ2-2, with D possibly TRBD1 on 6 matching bases. Trimming pared 6 bases from V and 5 bases from J, leaving 10 bases between. In germline, CDR1 is SEHNR, CDR2 FQNEAQ (reference sequence). This CDR3 spans 13 amino acids. The DNA of the CDR3 is TGTGCCAGCAGTTCACAGGGAACCGGGGAGCTGTTTTTT. Its protein is CASSSQGTGELFF.

The gene calls are TRBV6-5 and TRBJ2-3; 10 nucleotides line up with TRBD2. Looked up from germline, CDR1 is MNHEY and CDR2 is SVGAGI. Trimming removed 2 bases from V and 8 bases from J; junction bases left unmatched: 7. This CDR3 contains 15 residues. DNA for the CDR3: TGTGCCAGCAGTTACCAAGCGGGGGGGCCCGGTACGCAGTATTTT. It codes for CASSYQAGGPGTQYF.

V gene TRBV6-1 combines with J gene TRBJ2-2; D might be TRBD1 (6 bases). V was trimmed by 5 bases and J by 7 bases, leaving 14 bases between them. Germline V gives CDR1 MNHNS, CDR2 SASEGT. The CDR3 sequence is 14 residues long. The CDR3 DNA follows: TGTGCCAGCAGTTCGACAGGATTAGGCGGGGAGCTGTTTTTT. Its translation is CASSSTGLGGELFF.

The rearrangement uses TRBV9 and TRBJ2-7; 9 bases line up with TRBD2. The CDR3 runs to 17 residues. J lost 3 bases, V lost 3 bases, and 13 bases had no gene match. The germline gives CDR1 SGDLS, CDR2 YYNGEE. CDR3 region: CASSARPIAGENYEQYF. CDR3 DNA: TGTGCCAGCAGCGCCCGCCCTATAGCGGGGGAAAACTACGAGCAGTACTTC.

The rearrangement uses TRBV2 and TRBJ1-2, with D unclear. V was trimmed by 7 bases and J by 8 bases, leaving 20 bases between them. Germline V lookup: CDR1 SNHLY, CDR2 FYNNEI. This CDR3 spans 14 amino acids. CDR3 DNA sequence: TGTGCCAGCACAGGTTCGGTTCCCCCTATAGGCTACACCTTC. This gives the protein CASTGSVPPIGYTF.

This clone was counted a single time. The genes are TRBV7-9 and TRBJ2-5; 9 nucleotides agree with TRBD1. CDR1 is SEHNR, CDR2 FQNEAQ, per germline (reference sequence). V dropped 5 bases and J dropped 7; count of bases not matched to a gene: 14. The CDR3 has 16 amino acids. The CDR3 bases are TGTGCCAGCAGCATCAGAACGGGACAGGGCCTTTCGACCCAGTACTTC. Translation gives CASSIRTGQGLSTQYF.

This chain links TRBV5-6 with TRBJ1-1; unclear D gene. Germline V gene lookup returns CDR1 SGHDT and CDR2 YYEEEE. This CDR3 is built from 13 residues. Trimming took off 4 bases at V and 1 base at J, with 8 bases between the two ends. CDR3 loop: CASSREANTEAFF. DNA of the CDR3: TGTGCCAGCAGCCGGGAGGCGAACACTGAAGCTTTCTTT.

V usage is TRBV27 and J usage is TRBJ2-1, with TRBD2 as a possible D gene (6 bases). This CDR3 spans 14 amino acids. CDR1 and CDR2 from the germline V gene are MNHEY and SMNVEV (reference sequence). V lost 5 bases and J 2 bases, leaving 10 bases between the germline ends. The CDR3, as DNA: TGTGCCAGCAGTCCCCGGGGGACCTACAATGAGCAGTTCTTC. It yields the protein CASSPRGTYNEQFF.

The genes are TRBV4-2 and TRBJ1-2; D is undetermined. The CDR3 is 12 amino acids. V was trimmed by 0 bases and J by 5 bases, leaving 4 bases between them. The germline CDR1 and CDR2 sequences are LGHNA and YNFKEQ. The DNA of the CDR3 is TGTGCCAGCAGCCAAGACGCGTATGGCTACACCTTC. This encodes CASSQDAYGYTF.

The chain recombines TRBV2 with TRBJ2-2; 8 bases align to TRBD1. The CDR3 consists of 16 residues. V shed 8 bases and J 0 bases; nucleotides not matched to a gene: 8. The germline V gene encodes CDR1 SNHLY and CDR2 FYNNEI. In DNA, the CDR3 is TGTGCCAGCCTACCGGACAGGGCGACGAACACCGGGGAGCTGTTTTTT. Translating gives CASLPDRATNTGELFF.

This sequence joins TRBV6-1 and TRBJ2-3; 9 bases map to TRBD2. V dropped 6 bases and J dropped 7; count of bases not matched to a gene: 5. Germline CDR1 MNHNS, CDR2 SASEGT. The CDR3 totals 13 residues. The CDR3 spells CASRPSGDHTQYF. CDR3 DNA: TGTGCCAGCAGGCCTAGCGGGGATCATACGCAGTATTTT.

The chain couples TRBV15 to TRBJ1-2; the D gene is possibly TRBD1 (6 bases). The CDR3 covers 15 residues. The V gene lost 2 bases and the J gene lost 7 bases, with 17 bases spanning the gap. Per the germline V gene, CDR1 is LNHNV and CDR2 is YYDKDF (reference sequence). CDR3 coding DNA: TGTGCCACCAGCAGAACACTTACCGGGGGGCTTGGCTACACCTTC. Protein sequence: CATSRTLTGGLGYTF.

The chain is built from TRBV6-1 and TRBJ2-5; 7 bases agree with TRBD1. The trim removed 3 bases at V and 5 bases at J, leaving 6 bases unmatched. CDR1 is MNHNS, CDR2 SASEGT, per germline. This CDR3 region has 14 residues. As DNA, the CDR3 is TGTGCCAGCAGTGAGAACAGGGGATCGGAGACCCAGTACTTC. This sequence encodes CASSENRGSETQYF.

V usage is TRBV13 and J usage is TRBJ2-1; D possibly corresponds to TRBD1 (6 bases). V lost 1 base and J 0 bases, leaving 13 bases between the germline ends. Germline CDR1 is PRHDT and CDR2 is FYEKMQ (reference sequence). The CDR3 has 17 residues. For the CDR3, the DNA is TGTGCCAGCAGCTTAGTTCAGGGGCTAAGCTCCTACAATGAGCAGTTCTTC. The encoded protein is CASSLVQGLSSYNEQFF.

The rearrangement uses TRBV18 and TRBJ2-1; D may be TRBD2 (5 bases). Germline V lookup: CDR1 KGHSH, CDR2 LQKENI. Trimming cost V 3 bases and J 10 bases, with 10 bases left between them. The CDR3 runs 12 residues. CDR3 amino acids: CASSPRAREQFF. CDR3 nucleotide sequence: TGTGCCAGCTCACCGAGGGCCCGAGAGCAGTTCTTC.

The J gene is TRBJ2-7, the V gene TRBV10-3; D is perhaps TRBD2 (7 bases). Trimming pared 8 bases from V and 0 bases from J, leaving 11 bases between. Germline V gives CDR1 ENHRY, CDR2 SYGVKD. The CDR3 is 13 amino acids. CDR3 nucleotide sequence: TGTGCCATCGGGGGGGGCGCCTCCTACGAGCAGTACTTC. Amino acid sequence: CAIGGGASYEQYF.

This chain connects TRBV6-1 to TRBJ1-2, with D perhaps matching TRBD1 (5 bases). Germline values: CDR1 MNHNS, CDR2 SASEGT. The CDR3 length is 12 residues. Trimming took 8 bases from V and 8 from J, leaving 15 bases between them. The CDR3 DNA reads as TGTGCCAGCGGGGGGACGCCGGGGGGCTACACCTTC. This gives the protein CASGGTPGGYTF.

Comment on this clone: One junction end disagrees with the germline gene, perhaps due to a read error. V and J are TRBV7-7 and TRBJ2-1; 8 positions agree with TRBD1. Germline V gives CDR1 SSHAT, CDR2 FNYEAQ (reference sequence). This CDR3 region has 14 residues. CDR3 protein: CASSPRQGPNEQFF. CDR3 nucleotide sequence: TGTGCTAGCAGCCCCCGACAGGGGCCCAATGAGCAGTTCTTC.

The V and J genes are TRBV18 and TRBJ2-1; possibly TRBD2 for D (7 bases). Germline V gives CDR1 KGHSH, CDR2 LQKENI. V gave up 6 bases and J gave up 7 bases, with 16 bases separating them. The CDR3 is 14 amino acids. CDR3: CASSPQGGENEQFF. CDR3 DNA sequence: TGTGCCAGCTCCCCTCAAGGGGGGGAAAATGAGCAGTTCTTC. Based on the CDR3 plus reference TRBV18 and TRBJ2-1, the full variable domain is NAGVMQNPRHLVRRRGQEARLRCSPMKGHSHVYWYRQLPEEGLKFMVYLQKENIIDESGMPKERFSAEFPKEGPSILRIQQVVRGDSAAYFCASSPQGGENEQFFGPGTRLTVL.